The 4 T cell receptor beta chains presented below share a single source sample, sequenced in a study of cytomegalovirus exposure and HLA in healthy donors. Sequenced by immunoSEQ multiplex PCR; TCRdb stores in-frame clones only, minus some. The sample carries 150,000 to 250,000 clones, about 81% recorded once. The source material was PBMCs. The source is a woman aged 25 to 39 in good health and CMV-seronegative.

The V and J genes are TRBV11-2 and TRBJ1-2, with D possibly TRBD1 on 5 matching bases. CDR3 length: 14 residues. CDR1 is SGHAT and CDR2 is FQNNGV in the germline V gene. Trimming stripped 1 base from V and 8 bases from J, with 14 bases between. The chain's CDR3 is CASSLVPGERGYTF. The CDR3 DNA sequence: TGTGCCAGCAGCTTAGTGCCGGGGGAGCGCGGCTACACCTTC. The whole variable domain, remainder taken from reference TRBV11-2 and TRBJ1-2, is EAGVAQSPRYKIIEKRQSVAFWCNPISGHATLYWYQQILGQGPKLLIQFQNNGVVDDSQLPKDRFSAERLKGVDSTLKIQPAKLEDSAVYLCASSLVPGERGYTFGSGTRLTVV.

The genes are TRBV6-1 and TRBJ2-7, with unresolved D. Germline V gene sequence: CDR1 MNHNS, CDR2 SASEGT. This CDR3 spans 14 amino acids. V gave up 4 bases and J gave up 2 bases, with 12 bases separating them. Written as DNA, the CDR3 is TGTGCCAGCAGTGTAGGAGTCACTCCCTACGAGCAGTACTTC. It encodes CASSVGVTPYEQYF.

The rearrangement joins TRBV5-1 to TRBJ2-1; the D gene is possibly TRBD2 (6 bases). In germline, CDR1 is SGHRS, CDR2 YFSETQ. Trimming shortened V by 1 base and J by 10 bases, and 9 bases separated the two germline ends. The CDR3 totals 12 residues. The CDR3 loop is CASSLTTSEQFF. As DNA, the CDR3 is TGCGCCAGCAGCTTGACTACTAGCGAGCAGTTCTTC.

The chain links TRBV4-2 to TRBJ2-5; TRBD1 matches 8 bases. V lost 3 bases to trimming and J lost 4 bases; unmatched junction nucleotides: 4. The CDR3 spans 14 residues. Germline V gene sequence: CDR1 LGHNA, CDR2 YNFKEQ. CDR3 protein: CASSQDRVGETQYF. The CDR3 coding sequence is TGTGCCAGCAGCCAGGACAGGGTCGGAGAGACCCAGTACTTC.